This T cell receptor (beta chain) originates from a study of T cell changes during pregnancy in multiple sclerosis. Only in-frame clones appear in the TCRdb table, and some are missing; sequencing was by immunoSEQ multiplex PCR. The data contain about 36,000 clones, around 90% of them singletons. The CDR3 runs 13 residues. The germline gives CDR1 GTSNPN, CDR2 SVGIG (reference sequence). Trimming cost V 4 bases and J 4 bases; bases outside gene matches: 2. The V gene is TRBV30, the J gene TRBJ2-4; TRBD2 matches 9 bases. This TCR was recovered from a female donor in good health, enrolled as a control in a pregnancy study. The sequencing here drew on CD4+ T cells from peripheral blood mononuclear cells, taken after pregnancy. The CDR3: CAWTSGKKNIQYF. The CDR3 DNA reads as TGTGCCTGGACTAGCGGGAAAAAAAACATTCAGTACTTC.